This T cell receptor beta chain was recovered during a study of PD-1 blockade in mismatch repair-deficient tumors. V gave up 4 bases and J gave up 3 bases, with 12 bases separating them. This CDR3 has 14 amino acids. CDR1 is MGHRA and CDR2 is YSYEKL in the germline V gene. Points on this clone: Antigen: not known.

Sequencing was performed with immunoSEQ multiplex PCR; in TCRdb, only in-frame clones are kept and a portion is missing. The data contain about 79,000 clones, about four fifths of them singletons. General study results and limits: Rapid post-treatment expansion, then contraction, generally preceding radiologic response, marked tumor-resident clones.

Mismatch repair deficiency was confirmed in all patients, by PCR or immunohistochemistry. The clonotype was recovered from an adult with mismatch repair-deficient cancer. The chain carries TRBV4-1 and TRBJ1-2; D might be TRBD1 (6 bases). The source material was peripheral blood, sampled 44 weeks after starting pembrolizumab. In nucleotides, the CDR3 is TGCGCCAGCAGCCCGCCGGGGGCGGACTATGGCTACACCTTC. Protein product: CASSPPGADYGYTF.